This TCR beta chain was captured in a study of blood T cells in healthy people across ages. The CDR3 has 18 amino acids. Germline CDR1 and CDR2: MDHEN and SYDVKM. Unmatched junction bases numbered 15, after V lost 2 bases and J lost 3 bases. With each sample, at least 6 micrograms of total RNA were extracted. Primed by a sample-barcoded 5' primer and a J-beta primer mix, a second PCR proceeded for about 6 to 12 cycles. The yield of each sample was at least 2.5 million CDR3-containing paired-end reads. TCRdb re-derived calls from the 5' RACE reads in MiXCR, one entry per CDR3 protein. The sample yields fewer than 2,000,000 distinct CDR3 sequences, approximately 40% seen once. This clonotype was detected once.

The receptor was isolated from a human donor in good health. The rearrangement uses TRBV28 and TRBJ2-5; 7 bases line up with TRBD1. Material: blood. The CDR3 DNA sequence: TGTGCCAGCAGTTTAGACGACTTAAGACAGGGAATTAAAGAGACCCAGTACTTC. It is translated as CASSLDDLRQGIKETQYF.